This paragraph reports one T cell receptor beta chain. Its specificity is not known. This specimen belongs to a study of shared clonotypes between healthy human individuals. With V trimmed by 5 bases and J by 6 bases, 10 bases remained unmatched. Germline V gives CDR1 SGHVS, CDR2 FQNEAQ. The CDR3 is 16 residues long. Each donor was a Caucasian adult residing in Nashville, Tennessee. Findings of the study overall: Represented diversity (both genetic and exposure-history) was limited by the small number of donors.

The assay was carried out at the deep level. In the study's own analysis: Owing to the provision of junction-only sequences devoid of quality scores by immunoSEQ, filtering differed. Repertoires were generated with immunoSEQ multiplex PCR, while TCRdb's copy carries only in-frame clones and drops some. D and trimming were read from the DNA, whereas the V and J calls and clone size are those reported in that table. The data show around 440,000 clones, 70% to 80% seen once. Material for sequencing was PBMCs. The chain recombines TRBV7-8 with TRBJ2-1; the match to TRBD2 covers 10 bases. The receptor was derived from a woman in her thirties or forties in good health. Some clones in this sample may be carry-over from other donors' samples. The CDR3 loop reads CASSRPRSGRGNEQFF. In DNA, the CDR3 is TGTGCCAGCAGCCGCCCCAGGAGCGGGAGGGGCAATGAGCAGTTCTTC. Full variable domain (remainder filled in from reference TRBV7-8 and TRBJ2-1): GAGVSQSPRYKVAKRGQDVALRCDPISGHVSLFWYQQALGQGPEFLTYFQNEAQLDKSGLPSDRFFAERPEGSVSTLKIQRTQQEDSAVYLCASSRPRSGRGNEQFFGPGTRLTVL.